These T cell receptor beta chains were read from a single sample in a study of T cell repertoires in cytomegalovirus infection. TCRdb ran MiXCR on the reads and lists one entry per CDR3 protein. Among about 320,000 distinct CDR3 sequences listed, 8% to 10% were seen once. Source material: PBMCs. All receptors derive from a human donor in good health (CMV status not recorded). Some clones in this sample may be carry-over from other donors' samples. Both conserved end residues are part of each CDR3. D genes are given only for firm matches. Clone sizes are given selectively: once, few, many, or a class where the clone is expanded.

TRBD2 | TRBJ2-5 | many | TRBV7-2 | CASREGGGQETQYF | TGTGCCAGCAGGGAGGGCGGGGGCCAAGAGACCCAGTACTTC
TRBD2 | TRBJ2-7 | many | TRBV7-2 | CASSRMLPGLAGEAEQYF | TGTGCCAGCAGCCGCATGCTTCCGGGACTAGCGGGAGAGGCCGAGCAGTACTTC
TRBD2 | TRBJ2-1 | few | TRBV6-2/TRBV6-3 | CASGEGLAGLYNEQFF | TGTGCCAGCGGAGAGGGACTAGCGGGTCTCTACAATGAGCAGTTCTTC
. | TRBJ2-3 | few | TRBV29-1 | CSVRTIVDTQYF | TGCAGCGTTCGGACAATCGTAGATACGCAGTATTTT
. | TRBJ2-4 | . | TRBV7-2 | CASSPPRALAKNIQYF | TGTGCCAGCAGCCCTCCGAGGGCGCTAGCCAAAAACATTCAGTACTTC
. | TRBJ1-5 | . | TRBV20-1 | CSARRFESNQPQHF | TGCAGTGCTAGGAGGTTTGAGAGCAATCAGCCCCAGCATTTT
TRBD2 | TRBJ2-1 | many | TRBV10-1 | CASSEIRREDRNEQFF | TGCGCCAGCAGTGAGATACGGCGGGAGGATAGGAATGAGCAGTTCTTC
. | TRBJ2-7 | . | TRBV19 | CASSRVMGSYEQYF | TGTGCCAGTAGTAGGGTAATGGGCTCCTACGAGCAGTACTTC
. | TRBJ1-2 | few | TRBV9 | CASSVGASQRNYGYTF | TGTGCCAGCAGCGTAGGGGCATCACAGAGGAACTATGGCTACACCTTC
. | TRBJ1-1 | few | TRBV7-9 | CASSLGVVTNTEAFF | TGTGCCAGCAGCTTAGGGGTTGTCACGAACACTGAAGCTTTCTTT
. | TRBJ2-5 | few | TRBV6-6 | CATGGPVQETQYF | TGTGCCACCGGCGGTCCGGTTCAAGAGACCCAGTACTTC
. | TRBJ2-5 | once | TRBV7-2 | CASSPRQARGETQYF | TGTGCCAGCAGCCCAAGACAGGCCCGGGGAGAGACCCAGTACTTC
. | TRBJ2-1 | . | TRBV19 | CASSIAAKQGYNEQFF | TGTGCCAGTAGTATAGCCGCCAAGCAGGGCTACAATGAGCAGTTCTTC
. | TRBJ2-7 | many | TRBV12-3/TRBV12-4 | CASSTGTGGYEQYF | TGTGCCAGCAGTACCGGGACTGGGGGCTACGAGCAGTACTTC
. | TRBJ1-1 | . | TRBV7-6 | CASSGDRFGNTEAFF | TGTGCCAGCAGCGGAGACAGGTTCGGGAACACTGAAGCTTTCTTT
. | TRBJ2-1 | few | TRBV9 | CASSPSGAGDYNEQFF | TGTGCCAGCAGCCCCTCGGGGGCGGGGGATTACAATGAGCAGTTCTTC
TRBD2 | TRBJ2-3 | . | TRBV9 | CASSVAGGGTDTQYF | TGTGCCAGCAGCGTAGCGGGAGGGGGCACAGATACGCAGTATTTT
. | TRBJ2-7 | few | TRBV6-2/TRBV6-3 | CASSYSPTQGSYEQYF | TGTGCCAGCAGTTATTCTCCGACACAGGGCTCCTACGAGCAGTACTTC
. | TRBJ1-1 | many | TRBV7-2 | CASSPPWTANTEAFF | TGTGCCAGCAGCCCACCCTGGACAGCGAACACTGAAGCTTTCTTT
TRBD1 | TRBJ1-1 | few | TRBV5-4 | CASSSTGVKTEAFF | TGTGCCAGCAGCTCGACAGGGGTAAAAACTGAAGCTTTCTTT
. | TRBJ2-5 | many | TRBV30 | CAWRAGDTQETQYF | TGTGCCTGGAGAGCTGGGGACACCCAAGAGACCCAGTACTTC
. | TRBJ1-1 | many | TRBV7-2 | CASSRVEALNTEAFF | TGTGCCAGCAGTAGGGTGGAGGCCCTGAACACTGAAGCTTTCTTT
. | TRBJ2-3 | . | TRBV7-3 | CASSFLDATDTQYF | TGTGCCAGCAGCTTTTTGGACGCCACAGATACGCAGTATTTT
. | TRBJ2-7 | few | TRBV7-2 | CASSFRIEADYEQYF | TGTGCCAGCAGCTTCCGGATAGAGGCCGACTACGAGCAGTACTTC